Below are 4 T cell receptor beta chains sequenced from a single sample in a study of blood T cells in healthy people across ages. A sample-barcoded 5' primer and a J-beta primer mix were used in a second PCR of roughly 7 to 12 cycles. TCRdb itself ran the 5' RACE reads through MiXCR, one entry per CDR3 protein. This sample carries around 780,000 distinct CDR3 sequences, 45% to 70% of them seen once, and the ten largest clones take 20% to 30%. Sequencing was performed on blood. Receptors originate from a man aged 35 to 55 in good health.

CDR3 protein: CSARESGRNEQYF. For the CDR3, the DNA is TGCAGTGCTAGAGAGAGCGGGAGGAATGAGCAGTACTTC. V gene TRBV20-1 combines with J gene TRBJ2-1; 9 bases are shared with TRBD2. The end of the DNA fits TRBJ2-7 better, so the J call may be wrong. This CDR3 is 13 amino acids long. CDR1 is DFQATT, CDR2 SNEGSKA, per germline (reference sequence).

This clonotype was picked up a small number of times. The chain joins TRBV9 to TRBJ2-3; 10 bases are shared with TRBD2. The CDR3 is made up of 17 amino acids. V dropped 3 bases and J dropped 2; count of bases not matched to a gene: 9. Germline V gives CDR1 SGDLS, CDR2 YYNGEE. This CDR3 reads CASSAHVAGGHTDTQYF. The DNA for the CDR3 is TGTGCCAGCAGCGCCCATGTAGCGGGAGGACACACAGATACGCAGTATTTT.

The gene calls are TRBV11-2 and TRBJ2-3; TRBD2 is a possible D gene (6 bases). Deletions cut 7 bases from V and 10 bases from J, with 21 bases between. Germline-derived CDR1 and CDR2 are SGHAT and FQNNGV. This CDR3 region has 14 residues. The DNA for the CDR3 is TGTGCCAGCAAAGGGGACGTTCCCGGGAGCGCGCAGTATTTT. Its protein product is CASKGDVPGSAQYF.

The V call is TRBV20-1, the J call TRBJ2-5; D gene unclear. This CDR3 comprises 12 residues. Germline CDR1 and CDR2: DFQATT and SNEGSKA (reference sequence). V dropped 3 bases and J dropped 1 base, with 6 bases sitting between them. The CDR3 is CSASRAQETQYF. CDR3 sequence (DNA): TGCAGTGCTAGCCGGGCCCAAGAGACCCAGTACTTC.